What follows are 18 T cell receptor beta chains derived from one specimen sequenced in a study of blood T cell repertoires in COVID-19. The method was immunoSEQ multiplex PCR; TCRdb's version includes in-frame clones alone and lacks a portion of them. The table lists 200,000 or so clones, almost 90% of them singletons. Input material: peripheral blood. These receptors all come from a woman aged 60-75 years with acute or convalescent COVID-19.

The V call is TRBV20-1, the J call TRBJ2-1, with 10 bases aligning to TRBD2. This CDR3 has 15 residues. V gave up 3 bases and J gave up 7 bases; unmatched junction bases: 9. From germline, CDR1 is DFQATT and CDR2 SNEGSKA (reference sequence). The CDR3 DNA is TGCAGTGCTAGTGAAGGGCTAGCGGGAGCGAATGAGCAGTTCTTC. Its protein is CSASEGLAGANEQFF.

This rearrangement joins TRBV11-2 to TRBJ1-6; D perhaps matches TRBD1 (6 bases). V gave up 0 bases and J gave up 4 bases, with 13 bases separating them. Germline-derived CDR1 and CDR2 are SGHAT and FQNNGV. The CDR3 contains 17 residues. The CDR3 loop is CASSLDRRGHYNSPLHF. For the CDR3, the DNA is TGTGCCAGCAGCTTAGATCGCAGGGGCCATTATAATTCACCCCTCCACTTT.

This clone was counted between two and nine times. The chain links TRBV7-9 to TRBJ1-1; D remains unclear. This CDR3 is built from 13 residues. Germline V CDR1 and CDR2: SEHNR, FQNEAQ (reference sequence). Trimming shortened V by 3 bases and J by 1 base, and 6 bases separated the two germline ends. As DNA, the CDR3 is TGTGCCAGCAGCTTGCGAGGGAACACTGAAGCTTTCTTT. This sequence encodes CASSLRGNTEAFF.

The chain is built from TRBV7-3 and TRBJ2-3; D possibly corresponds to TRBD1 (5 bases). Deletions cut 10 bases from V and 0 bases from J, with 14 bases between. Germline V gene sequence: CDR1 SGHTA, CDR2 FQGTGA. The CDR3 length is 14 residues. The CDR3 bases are TGTGCCACAGCGTTAGGGGCTAGCACAGATACGCAGTATTTT. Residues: CATALGASTDTQYF.

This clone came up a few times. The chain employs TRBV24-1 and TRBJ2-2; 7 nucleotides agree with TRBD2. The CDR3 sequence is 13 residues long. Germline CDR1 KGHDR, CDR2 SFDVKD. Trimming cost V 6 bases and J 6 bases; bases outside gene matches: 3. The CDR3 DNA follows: TGTGCCACCAGTCGTGGGAGGGCCGGGGAGCTGTTTTTT. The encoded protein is CATSRGRAGELFF.

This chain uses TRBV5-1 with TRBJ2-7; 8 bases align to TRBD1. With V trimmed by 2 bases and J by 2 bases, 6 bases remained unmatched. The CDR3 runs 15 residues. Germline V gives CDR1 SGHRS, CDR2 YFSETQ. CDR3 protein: CASSFPDRVTYEQYF. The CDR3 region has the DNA TGCGCCAGCAGCTTCCCGGACAGGGTGACCTACGAGCAGTACTTC.

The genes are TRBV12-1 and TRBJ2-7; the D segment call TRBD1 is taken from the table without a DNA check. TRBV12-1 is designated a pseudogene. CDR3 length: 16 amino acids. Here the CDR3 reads CASSPSRDRELYEQYF. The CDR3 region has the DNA TGTGCCAGCAGCCCCTCCAGGGACAGGGAATTATACGAGCAGTACTTC.

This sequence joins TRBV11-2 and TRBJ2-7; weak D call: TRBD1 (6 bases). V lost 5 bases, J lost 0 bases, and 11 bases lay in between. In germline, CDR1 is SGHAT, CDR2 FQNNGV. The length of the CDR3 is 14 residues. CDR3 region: CASSRGHNSYEQYF. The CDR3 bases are TGTGCCAGCAGCAGGGGACACAACTCCTACGAGCAGTACTTC.

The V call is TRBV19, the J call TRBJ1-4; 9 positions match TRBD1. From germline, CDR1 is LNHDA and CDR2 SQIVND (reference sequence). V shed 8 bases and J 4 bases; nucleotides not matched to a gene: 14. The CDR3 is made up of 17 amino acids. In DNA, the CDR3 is TGTGCCAGTCTTGCCTTGTCGACAGGGGGTCTTAATGAAAAACTGTTTTTT. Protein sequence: CASLALSTGGLNEKLFF.

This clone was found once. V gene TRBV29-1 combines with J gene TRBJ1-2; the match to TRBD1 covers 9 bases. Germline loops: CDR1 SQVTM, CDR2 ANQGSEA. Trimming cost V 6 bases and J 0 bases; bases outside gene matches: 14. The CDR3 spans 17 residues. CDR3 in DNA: TGCAGCGTCTATCTAAGAACAGGGGGCGTTGCTAACTATGGCTACACCTTC. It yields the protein CSVYLRTGGVANYGYTF.

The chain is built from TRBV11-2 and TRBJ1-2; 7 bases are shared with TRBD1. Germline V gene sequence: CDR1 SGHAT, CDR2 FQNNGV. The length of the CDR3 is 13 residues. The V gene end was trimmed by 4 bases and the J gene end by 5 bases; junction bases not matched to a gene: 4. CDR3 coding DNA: TGTGCCAGCAGCTCCGGGACAGATTATGGCTACACCTTC. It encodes CASSSGTDYGYTF. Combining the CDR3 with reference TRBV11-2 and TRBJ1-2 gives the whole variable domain EAGVAQSPRYKIIEKRQSVAFWCNPISGHATLYWYQQILGQGPKLLIQFQNNGVVDDSQLPKDRFSAERLKGVDSTLKIQPAKLEDSAVYLCASSSGTDYGYTFGSGTRLTVV.

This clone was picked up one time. The CDR3 loop is CASSQGTGGGMYGYTF. In nucleotides, the CDR3 is TGTGCCAGCAGCCAAGGAACAGGGGGCGGGATGTATGGCTACACCTTC. The J gene is TRBJ1-2, the V gene TRBV4-2, with TRBD1 identical over 9 bases. Germline loops: CDR1 LGHNA, CDR2 YNFKEQ. CDR3 size: 16 residues. The junction had 8 bases not matched to a gene; V was cut back by 1 base and J by 5 bases.

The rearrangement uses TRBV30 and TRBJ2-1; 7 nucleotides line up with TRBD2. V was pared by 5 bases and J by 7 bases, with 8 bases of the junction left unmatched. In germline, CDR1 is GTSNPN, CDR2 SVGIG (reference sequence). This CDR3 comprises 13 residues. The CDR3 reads CAWARLARNEQFF. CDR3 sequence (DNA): TGTGCCTGGGCGAGACTAGCTAGGAATGAGCAGTTCTTC. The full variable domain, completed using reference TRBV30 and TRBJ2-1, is SQTIHQWPATLVQPVGSPLSLECTVEGTSNPNLYWYRQAAGRGLQLLFYSVGIGQISSEVPQNLSASRPQDRQFILSSKKLLLSDSGFYLCAWARLARNEQFFGPGTRLTVL.

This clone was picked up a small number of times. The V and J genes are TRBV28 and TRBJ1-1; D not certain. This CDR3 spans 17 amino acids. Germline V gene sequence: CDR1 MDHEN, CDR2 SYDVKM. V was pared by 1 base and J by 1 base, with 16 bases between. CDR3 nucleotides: TGTGCCAGCAGTTTATTTACAGATTATGGGTGGAACACTGAAGCTTTCTTT. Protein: CASSLFTDYGWNTEAFF.

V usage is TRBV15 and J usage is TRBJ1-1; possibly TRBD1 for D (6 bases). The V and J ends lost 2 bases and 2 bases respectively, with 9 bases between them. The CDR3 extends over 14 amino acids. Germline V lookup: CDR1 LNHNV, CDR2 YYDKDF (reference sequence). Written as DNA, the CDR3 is TGTGCCACCAGCAGACAGGGGCTTAACACTGAAGCTTTCTTT. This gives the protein CATSRQGLNTEAFF. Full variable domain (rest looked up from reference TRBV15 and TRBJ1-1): DAMVIQNPRYQVTQFGKPVTLSCSQTLNHNVMYWYQQKSSQAPKLLFHYYDKDFNNEADTPDNFQSRRPNTSFCFLDIRSPGLGDTAMYLCATSRQGLNTEAFFGQGTRLTVV.

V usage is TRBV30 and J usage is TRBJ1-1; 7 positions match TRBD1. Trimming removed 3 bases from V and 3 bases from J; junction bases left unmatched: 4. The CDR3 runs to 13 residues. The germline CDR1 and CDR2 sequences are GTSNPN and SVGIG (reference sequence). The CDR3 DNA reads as TGTGCCTGGAGGGAACAGGGGTACACTGAAGCTTTCTTT. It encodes CAWREQGYTEAFF.

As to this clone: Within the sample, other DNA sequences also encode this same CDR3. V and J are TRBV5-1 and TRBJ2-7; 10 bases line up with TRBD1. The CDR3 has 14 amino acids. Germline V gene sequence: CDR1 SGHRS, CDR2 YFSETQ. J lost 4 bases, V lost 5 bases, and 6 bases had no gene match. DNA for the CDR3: TGCGCCAGCAGTCCCGGGACAGGGGATTACGAGCAGTACTTC. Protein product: CASSPGTGDYEQYF.

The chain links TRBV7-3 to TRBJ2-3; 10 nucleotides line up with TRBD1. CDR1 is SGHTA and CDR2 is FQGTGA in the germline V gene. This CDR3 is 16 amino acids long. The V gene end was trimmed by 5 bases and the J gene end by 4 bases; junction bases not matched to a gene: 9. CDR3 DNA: TGTGCCAGCAGCCCTGACAGGGGGCGCAGCCCAGATACGCAGTATTTT. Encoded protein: CASSPDRGRSPDTQYF.